Here is one T cell receptor beta chain with its context. Its antigen is not identified. Researchers used 5'RACE with constant-segment primers to make TCR alpha and TCR beta cDNA libraries that carry sample barcodes and UMIs. Each CDR3 protein is one row after TCRdb ran MiXCR on the 5' RACE reads. The data contain around 310,000 distinct CDR3 sequences, roughly an eighth of them singletons. The CDR3 spans 17 residues. V lost 3 bases, J lost 2 bases, and 5 bases stayed unmatched. The record originates from a study of T-cell memory formation after mild COVID-19. The overall study: Clusters of TCRs were largely donor specific.

Broader study findings: From day 15 to 85, contracting clones were balanced between CD4 and CD8, whereas later expanders leaned toward CD4+.

Sequencing was done on a sample of PBMCs or a T cell subset sorted from them (not recorded which). This sequence joins TRBV12-3 or TRBV12-4 and TRBJ2-2; 11 bases agree with TRBD2. The clonotype comes from a man between 18 and 35 years old who had mild COVID-19 (a few samples of this study predate the infection). Cell type and time point are not known. CDR3 bases: TGTGCCAGCAGTTTTCCTAGCGGGGGGCCTAACACCGGGGAGCTGTTTTTT. Its protein is CASSFPSGGPNTGELFF.